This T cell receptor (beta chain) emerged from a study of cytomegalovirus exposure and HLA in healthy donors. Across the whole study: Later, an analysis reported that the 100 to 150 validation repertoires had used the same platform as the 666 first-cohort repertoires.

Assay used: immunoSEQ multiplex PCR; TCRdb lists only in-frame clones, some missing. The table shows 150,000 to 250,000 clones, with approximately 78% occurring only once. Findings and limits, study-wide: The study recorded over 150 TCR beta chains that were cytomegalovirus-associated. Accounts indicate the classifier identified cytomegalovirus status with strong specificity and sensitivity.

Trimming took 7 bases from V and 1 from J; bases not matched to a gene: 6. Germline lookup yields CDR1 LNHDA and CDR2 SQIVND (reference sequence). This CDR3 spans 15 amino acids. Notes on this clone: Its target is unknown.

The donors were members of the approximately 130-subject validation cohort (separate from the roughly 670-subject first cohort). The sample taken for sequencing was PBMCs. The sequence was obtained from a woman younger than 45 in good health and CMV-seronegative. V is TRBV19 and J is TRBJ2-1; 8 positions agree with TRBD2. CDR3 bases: TGTGCCAGTAAACGGGGGGGCGTTTCCTACAATGAGCAGTTCTTC. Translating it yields CASKRGGVSYNEQFF.